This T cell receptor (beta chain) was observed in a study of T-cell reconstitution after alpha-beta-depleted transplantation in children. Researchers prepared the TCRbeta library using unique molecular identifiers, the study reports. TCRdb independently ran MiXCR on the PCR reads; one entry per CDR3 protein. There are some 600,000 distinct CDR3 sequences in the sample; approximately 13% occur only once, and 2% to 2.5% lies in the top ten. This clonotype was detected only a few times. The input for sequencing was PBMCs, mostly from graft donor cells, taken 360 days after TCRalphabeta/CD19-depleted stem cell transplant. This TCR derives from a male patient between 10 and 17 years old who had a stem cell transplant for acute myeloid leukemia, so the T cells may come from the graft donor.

Here the CDR3 reads CASSSRPGLAGDEQFF. The CDR3 DNA sequence: TGTGCCAGCAGTTCGAGGCCCGGACTAGCGGGAGATGAGCAGTTCTTC. The chain has TRBV27 and TRBJ2-1; 13 bases map to TRBD2. Losses at the gene ends were 4 bases for V and 8 bases for J; bases not matched to a gene: 8. From germline, CDR1 is MNHEY and CDR2 SMNVEV (reference sequence). CDR3 length equals 16 residues.